One and the same sample provided the 14 T cell receptor beta chains below, sequenced in a study of T cell repertoires in cytomegalovirus infection. MiXCR, applied by TCRdb to the reads, yields one record per CDR3 protein. Of around 450,000 distinct CDR3 sequences in the sample, 30% to 40% were seen once. What was sequenced was PBMCs. The receptors were sampled from a human donor in good health (CMV status not recorded). Some clones in this sample may be carry-over from other donors' samples.

Concerning this clonotype: Without the conserved terminal phenylalanine or tryptophan, this CDR3 likely stems from a read error. V usage is TRBV12-3 or TRBV12-4 and J usage is TRBJ1-5; no clear D. This CDR3 comprises 14 residues. CDR3 nucleotide sequence: TGTGTCAGCAGCCTAGGGCATAGCAATCAGCCCCAGCATGTT. This codes for CVSSLGHSNQPQHV.

This clonotype has just one count. A much larger clone differs from this one at a single base, so this may be a read error. The chain recombines TRBV5-3 with TRBJ1-6, with D unresolved. TRBV5-3 is labeled an ORF, and its function is uncertain. The CDR3 sequence is 15 residues long. The CDR3 bases are TGTGCCAGCAGCTTGGCCCCCGGGCGCCAGTCACCCCCCCACTTT. Protein: CASSLAPGRQSPPHF.

This clonotype appeared once. The CDR3 nucleotides read TGTGCCACCAGCAGAACTCCTGGGACAGCGTCGTACGAGCAGTACTTC. The encoded protein is CATSRTPGTASYEQYF. V usage is TRBV15 and J usage is TRBJ2-7, with 7 bases lining up with TRBD1. The CDR3 length is 16 residues. V lost 2 bases to trimming and J lost 4 bases; unmatched junction nucleotides: 11. Germline loops: CDR1 LNHNV, CDR2 YYDKDF (reference sequence).

This clonotype was counted at least ten times. The V gene is TRBV11-2, the J gene TRBJ2-1; D is uncertain. The CDR3 covers 15 residues. Germline values: CDR1 SGHAT, CDR2 FQNNGV. V lost 5 bases to trimming and J lost 2 bases, with 13 bases between them. Here the CDR3 DNA reads TGTGCCAGCAGCCCCTCAAATAGCCCCTACAATGAGCAGTTCTTC. Its translation: CASSPSNSPYNEQFF.

V and J are TRBV6-6 and TRBJ2-1; the match to TRBD2 covers 7 bases. This CDR3 is built from 14 residues. The V and J ends lost 7 bases and 4 bases, in that order; junction bases with no gene match: 7. Germline CDR1 reads MNHNY; CDR2 reads SVGAGI (reference sequence). In DNA, the CDR3 is TGTGCCAGCACCGGCGGGGGTACTTACAATGAGCAGTTCTTC. This codes for CASTGGGTYNEQFF.

Note on this clonotype: The conserved phenylalanine or tryptophan normally closing the CDR3 is absent here, so this likely arose from a read error. J is TRBJ2-7 and V is TRBV27; possible D gene TRBD2, 5 bases. Germline loops: CDR1 MNHEY, CDR2 SMNVEV (reference sequence). This CDR3 spans 13 amino acids. V lost 4 bases to trimming and J lost 2 bases, with 9 bases between them. CDR3 in DNA: TGTGCCAGCAGTTACGGGATAGCCTACGAGCAGTACTTA. As protein: CASSYGIAYEQYL.

This clonotype was counted many times. The J gene is TRBJ2-2, the V gene TRBV4-1, with unresolved D. The CDR3 has 13 amino acids. V lost 1 base, J lost 5 bases, and 5 bases lay in between. Germline lookup yields CDR1 MGHRA and CDR2 YSYEKL. This CDR3 is CASSQVRTGELFF. DNA of the CDR3: TGCGCCAGCAGCCAAGTCCGTACCGGGGAGCTGTTTTTT.

The rearrangement uses TRBV12-3 or TRBV12-4 and TRBJ1-2; 7 nucleotides line up with TRBD1. The CDR3 loop spans 14 amino acids. The J segment lost 3 bases and the V segment lost 5 bases, leaving 6 bases of the junction unmatched. For the CDR3, the DNA is TGTGCCAGCAGTCTGCCAGGGGGATACTATGGCTACACCTTC. Amino acid sequence: CASSLPGGYYGYTF.

The chain couples TRBV15 to TRBJ2-3, with a weak D call TRBD2 (7 bases). Trimming stripped 0 bases from V and 4 bases from J, with 11 bases between. This CDR3 is built from 15 residues. Germline V lookup: CDR1 LNHNV, CDR2 YYDKDF (reference sequence). CDR3 sequence (DNA): TGTGCCACCAGCAGAGATCGAGGGGGGGCAGATACGCAGTATTTT. It encodes CATSRDRGGADTQYF.

About this clonotype itself: This is likely a read error, given that the CDR3 carries no conserved phenylalanine or tryptophan at its end. The chain recombines TRBV29-1 with TRBJ2-3; 7 nucleotides line up with TRBD2. Germline V gene data show CDR1 as SQVTM and CDR2 as ANQGSEA. With V trimmed by 5 bases and J by 3 bases, 5 bases remained unmatched. This CDR3 has 13 residues. This CDR3 reads CSVPRGVTDTQYC. The CDR3 nucleotides read TGCAGCGTTCCCCGGGGGGTTACAGATACGCAGTATTGT.

This chain joins TRBV4-1 and TRBJ1-5; maybe TRBD1 (5 bases). The CDR3 extends over 19 amino acids. CDR1 is MGHRA and CDR2 is YSYEKL in the germline V gene. The V and J ends lost 0 bases and 4 bases respectively, with 22 bases between them. The CDR3 nucleotides are TGCGCCAGCAGCCAAGATCCGGGGCAGCCTCATACACGAAATCAGCCCCAGCATTTT. Translating gives CASSQDPGQPHTRNQPQHF.

The gene calls are TRBV12-3 or TRBV12-4 and TRBJ1-4; no definite D call. V lost 4 bases and J lost 0, with 9 bases in between. The CDR3 is 15 amino acids. The CDR3 coding sequence is TGTGCCAGCAGTTCACACTGTCCAACTAATGAAAAACTGTTTTTT. Translation: CASSSHCPTNEKLFF.

J is TRBJ2-1 and V is TRBV18; D not certain. The CDR3 spans 15 residues. Trimming took off 3 bases at V and 2 bases at J, with 11 bases between the two ends. Germline V CDR1 and CDR2: KGHSH, LQKENI. The chain's CDR3 is CASSPGLETYNEQFF. The CDR3 nucleotides read TGTGCCAGCTCACCCGGGTTAGAAACCTACAATGAGCAGTTCTTC.

This chain uses TRBV27 with TRBJ2-7, with unresolved D. Per germline, CDR1 MNHEY and CDR2 SMNVEV (reference sequence). V lost 8 bases to trimming and J lost 2 bases, with 10 bases between them. This CDR3 region has 12 residues. Here the CDR3 DNA reads TGTGCCAGCGGCCCGACGGCCTACGAGCAGTACTTC. This encodes CASGPTAYEQYF.